This T cell receptor (beta chain) stems from a study of post-analysis software for immune sequencing data. Study overall: Clinical courses comprised relapsing-remitting, secondary progressive and progressive-relapsing multiple sclerosis. Findings and caveats of the study: Compared with controls, patients had more of about five TRBV segments, including TRBV5-6, TRBV5-1 and TRBV20-1. Those with multiple sclerosis, the patient group, showed significantly lower normalized Chao1 diversity than controls.

This clonotype was seen a few times. Its cognate antigen is unknown. Unique molecular identifiers featured in each of the TCR beta cDNA libraries. Once 1 to 10 million T cells were used, about 490,000 cDNA molecules resulted. One entry per CDR3 protein results from TCRdb running MiXCR on the PCR reads. The top ten clones hold roughly 4.4% of a sample with 750,000 to 900,000 distinct CDR3 sequences, under 60% of them seen once. CDR3 size: 17 residues. Trimming took 5 bases from V and 4 from J; bases not matched to a gene: 13. In germline, CDR1 is PRHDT, CDR2 FYEKMQ (reference sequence). Sequenced sample: blood. The source of this sequence is a girl aged 10 to 17 with multiple sclerosis. The V gene is TRBV13, the J gene TRBJ2-3; 9 nucleotides align to TRBD2. The CDR3 DNA reads TGTGCCAGCAGCCCGGAGATAGCGGGAGTTAACGCAGATACGCAGTATTTT. Translation: CASSPEIAGVNADTQYF.